Below are 18 T cell receptor beta chains sequenced from a single sample in a study of blood T cell repertoires in COVID-19. Sequencing used immunoSEQ multiplex PCR; TCRdb keeps in-frame clones, though not all of them. This sample has approximately 100,000 clones, with around 92% found just once. Sequenced: peripheral blood. All receptors derive from a woman in her fifties or sixties with acute or convalescent COVID-19.

This chain links TRBV30 with TRBJ1-5; D is unclear. Germline CDR1 is GTSNPN and CDR2 is SVGIG (reference sequence). The V gene lost 2 bases and the J gene lost 5 bases, with 10 bases spanning the gap. The CDR3 has 13 amino acids. In nucleotides, the CDR3 is TGTGCCTGGAGTAGCGGGGTACATCAGCCCCAGCATTTT. The encoded protein is CAWSSGVHQPQHF.

The J gene is TRBJ2-7, the V gene TRBV2; TRBD2 matches 9 bases. The junction had 3 bases not matched to a gene; V was cut back by 0 bases and J by 6 bases. CDR1 is SNHLY, CDR2 FYNNEI, per germline. This CDR3 comprises 14 residues. The CDR3 sequence: CASSEASGGREQYV. CDR3 nucleotides: TGTGCCAGCAGTGAAGCTAGCGGGGGACGCGAGCAGTACGTC.

The rearrangement links TRBV7-9 to TRBJ1-1; TRBD1 might be the D (6 bases). There are 15 residues in the CDR3. Germline V CDR1 and CDR2: SEHNR, FQNEAQ (reference sequence). Trimming removed 2 bases from V and 0 bases from J, with 10 bases in between. The CDR3 bases are TGTGCCAGCAGCTTACTTCCAGGGGTGAACACTGAAGCTTTCTTT. Translated, it gives CASSLLPGVNTEAFF.

The chain links TRBV5-4 to TRBJ1-1, with D perhaps TRBD1 (6 bases). The germline gives CDR1 SGHNT, CDR2 YYREEE (reference sequence). The V and J ends lost 3 bases and 0 bases respectively, with 15 bases between them. CDR3 length: 16 residues. CDR3: CASSSRGLGLNTEAFF. DNA for the CDR3: TGTGCCAGCAGCTCCAGGGGCCTAGGCTTGAACACTGAAGCTTTCTTT.

This clone was counted between two and nine times. The chain joins TRBV2 to TRBJ2-1; D gene ambiguous. This CDR3 comprises 12 residues. Germline V gene data show CDR1 as SNHLY and CDR2 as FYNNEI. V lost 4 bases to trimming and J lost 2 bases, with 3 bases between them. This chain's CDR3 is CASSGPYNEQFF. Written as DNA, the CDR3 is TGTGCCAGCAGTGGGCCCTACAATGAGCAGTTCTTC. Full variable domain (rest looked up from reference TRBV2 and TRBJ2-1): EPEVTQTPSHQVTQMGQEVILRCVPISNHLYFYWYRQILGQKVEFLVSFYNNEISEKSEIFDDQFSVERPDGSNFTLKIRSTKLEDSAMYFCASSGPYNEQFFGPGTRLTVL.

The gene calls are TRBV5-1 and TRBJ2-1, with 13 bases aligning to TRBD2. The CDR3 is 17 residues long. Trimming cost V 4 bases and J 2 bases; bases outside gene matches: 6. In germline, CDR1 is SGHRS, CDR2 YFSETQ. In nucleotides, the CDR3 is TGCGCCAGCAGCCGAAGGGGGACTAGCGGGACCTACAATGAGCAGTTCTTC. It specifies CASSRRGTSGTYNEQFF.

This clone came up a few times. V is TRBV14 and J is TRBJ2-2; TRBD1 aligns across 7 bases. Germline V gene lookup returns CDR1 SGHDN and CDR2 FVKESK. The CDR3 has 15 residues. With 3 bases clipped from V and 5 bases from J, the junction kept 6 bases outside the gene matches. The CDR3 sequence: CASSHRQGATGELFF. The CDR3 region has the DNA TGTGCCAGCAGCCACAGACAGGGCGCTACCGGGGAGCTGTTTTTT.

The chain carries TRBV19 and TRBJ1-2; 9 bases match TRBD1. Per germline, CDR1 LNHDA and CDR2 SQIVND (reference sequence). V was pared by 7 bases and J by 2 bases, with 11 bases of the junction left unmatched. This CDR3 has 16 residues. CDR3 sequence (DNA): TGTGCCAGTAACGGCGACAGGGGGTTACTAAACTATGGCTACACCTTC. It translates to CASNGDRGLLNYGYTF.

V and J are TRBV11-3 and TRBJ2-3; weak D call: TRBD2 (6 bases). Deletions cut 4 bases from V and 5 bases from J, with 19 bases between. Germline CDR1 SGHNT, CDR2 YENEEA. The CDR3 is 16 amino acids. The CDR3 sequence: CASSSSVHGSGDTQYF. CDR3 DNA: TGTGCCAGCAGCTCTTCAGTACACGGGAGCGGAGATACGCAGTATTTT.

The chain carries TRBV30 and TRBJ1-2, with no clear D. Trimming left V 3 bases short and J 6 bases short, with 8 bases between. The CDR3 sequence is 11 residues long. Germline V CDR1 and CDR2: GTSNPN, SVGIG (reference sequence). The CDR3 sequence is CAWREEDGYTF. The DNA for the CDR3 is TGTGCCTGGAGAGAGGAAGATGGCTACACCTTC.

This chain links TRBV10-1 with TRBJ2-1; the match to TRBD2 covers 7 bases. J was trimmed by 5 bases and V by 10 bases; bases with no gene match: 11. CDR3 length: 14 amino acids. Germline V gene lookup returns CDR1 WNHNN and CDR2 SYGVQD (reference sequence). CDR3 coding DNA: TGCGCCACCTCCCCCGGGACTATAAACAATGAGCAGTTCTTC. It yields the protein CATSPGTINNEQFF.

This clone was recorded only once. J is TRBJ1-1 and V is TRBV11-2; D remains ambiguous. Trimming pared 0 bases from V and 2 bases from J, leaving 10 bases between. This CDR3 has 15 amino acids. The germline V gene encodes CDR1 SGHAT and CDR2 FQNNGV. Written as DNA, the CDR3 is TGTGCCAGCAGCTTAGAGGCGGGGTCAAACACTGAAGCTTTCTTT. This sequence encodes CASSLEAGSNTEAFF. Full variable domain (remainder filled in from reference TRBV11-2 and TRBJ1-1): EAGVAQSPRYKIIEKRQSVAFWCNPISGHATLYWYQQILGQGPKLLIQFQNNGVVDDSQLPKDRFSAERLKGVDSTLKIQPAKLEDSAVYLCASSLEAGSNTEAFFGQGTRLTVV.

This clone was observed a single time. Written as DNA, the CDR3 is TGTGCCAGCAGTTTGGGCCAGGGCTCTGGAAACACCATATATTTT. This sequence encodes CASSLGQGSGNTIYF. The rearrangement joins TRBV28 to TRBJ1-3; weak D call: TRBD1 (5 bases). Between the trimmed V and J ends, which lost 3 bases and 0 bases, there was a span of 9 bases. In germline, CDR1 is MDHEN, CDR2 SYDVKM. The CDR3 is made up of 15 amino acids.

The chain carries TRBV6-5 and TRBJ1-2; TRBD1 matches 7 bases. J was trimmed by 7 bases and V by 6 bases; bases with no gene match: 8. The length of the CDR3 is 13 residues. The germline CDR1 and CDR2 sequences are MNHEY and SVGAGI. The CDR3: CASRSRDSLGYTF. The CDR3 DNA is TGTGCCAGCAGATCGCGGGACAGTCTTGGCTACACCTTC.

This clone was seen a single time. The chain carries TRBV5-1 and TRBJ1-4, with D possibly being TRBD1 (6 bases). The CDR3 runs 15 residues. CDR1 is SGHRS, CDR2 YFSETQ, per germline. Trimming left V 7 bases short and J 3 bases short, with 16 bases between. The DNA of the CDR3 is TGCGCCAGCGGACCTCGGGGGGGCCCTAATGAAAAACTGTTTTTT. Encoded protein: CASGPRGGPNEKLFF.

In the case of this clone: Other DNA variants within this sample encode the same CDR3. The chain couples TRBV29-1 to TRBJ2-2, with a weak D call TRBD1 (5 bases). V lost 3 bases and J lost 3, with 8 bases in between. Per germline, CDR1 SQVTM and CDR2 ANQGSEA. The CDR3 totals 13 residues. Here the CDR3 reads CSVDQGYTGELFF. In nucleotides, the CDR3 is TGCAGCGTTGATCAGGGTTACACCGGGGAGCTGTTTTTT.

This clone was seen a handful of times. The J gene is TRBJ1-4, the V gene TRBV7-9, with 8 bases lining up with TRBD1. This CDR3 has 14 residues. The germline V gene has CDR1 SEHNR and CDR2 FQNEAQ (reference sequence). V dropped 3 bases and J dropped 6; count of bases not matched to a gene: 3. This chain's CDR3 is CASSFTGGDEKLFF. The CDR3 DNA is TGTGCCAGCAGCTTCACAGGGGGAGATGAAAAACTGTTTTTT.

This clone appeared a few times. The genes are TRBV25-1 and TRBJ1-3; D is undetermined. V lost 2 bases to trimming and J lost 4 bases, with 9 bases between them. Germline loops: CDR1 MGHDK, CDR2 SYGVNS. The CDR3 is 14 residues long. CDR3 in DNA: TGTGCCAGCAGTGAAGAACGGAGCGGAAACACCATATATTTT. This codes for CASSEERSGNTIYF.